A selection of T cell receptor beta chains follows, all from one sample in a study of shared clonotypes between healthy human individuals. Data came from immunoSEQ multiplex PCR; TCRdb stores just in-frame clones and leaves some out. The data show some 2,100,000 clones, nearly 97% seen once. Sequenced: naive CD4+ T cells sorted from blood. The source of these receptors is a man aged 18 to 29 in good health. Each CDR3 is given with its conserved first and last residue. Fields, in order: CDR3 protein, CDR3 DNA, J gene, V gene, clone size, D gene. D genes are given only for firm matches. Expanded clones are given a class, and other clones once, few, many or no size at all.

CDR3 protein: CASSQASSGGPYEQYF; CDR3 DNA: TGTGCCAGCAGCCAAGCATCTAGCGGGGGCCCCTACGAGCAGTACTTC; J gene: TRBJ2-7; V gene: TRBV4-2; clone size: once; D gene: TRBD2
CDR3 protein: CASSLISDTQYF; CDR3 DNA: TGTGCCAGCAGCTTGATCTCAGATACGCAGTATTTT; J gene: TRBJ2-3; V gene: TRBV11-2; clone size: .; D gene: .
CDR3 protein: CASSLAGDSSYNEQFF; CDR3 DNA: TGTGCCAGCAGCTTGGCCGGGGATAGCTCCTACAATGAGCAGTTCTTC; J gene: TRBJ2-1; V gene: TRBV5-4; clone size: .; D gene: .
CDR3 protein: CASSLDRNYGYTF; CDR3 DNA: TGTGCCAGCAGCTTGGACAGAAACTATGGCTACACCTTC; J gene: TRBJ1-2; V gene: TRBV5-4; clone size: few; D gene: .
CDR3 protein: CSTIGVGEQYF; CDR3 DNA: TGCAGCACCATCGGGGTCGGCGAGCAGTACTTC; J gene: TRBJ2-7; V gene: TRBV29-1; clone size: .; D gene: .
CDR3 protein: CASIQSIYNEQFF; CDR3 DNA: TGTGCCAGCATCCAGAGCATCTACAATGAGCAGTTCTTC; J gene: TRBJ2-1; V gene: TRBV28; clone size: .; D gene: .
CDR3 protein: CRVEPLAVSYEQYF; CDR3 DNA: TGCAGGGTTGAACCCCTCGCAGTCTCCTACGAGCAGTACTTC; J gene: TRBJ2-7; V gene: TRBV29-1; clone size: .; D gene: .
CDR3 protein: CAISLGAGGQETQYF; CDR3 DNA: TGTGCCATCAGTTTGGGAGCGGGAGGGCAAGAGACCCAGTACTTC; J gene: TRBJ2-5; V gene: TRBV10-3; clone size: .; D gene: TRBD2
CDR3 protein: CASSPEHSASYNEQFF; CDR3 DNA: TGTGCCAGCAGCCCAGAGCACAGCGCTTCCTACAATGAGCAGTTCTTC; J gene: TRBJ2-1; V gene: TRBV4-2; clone size: .; D gene: .
CDR3 protein: CASSPAPGGSYEQYF; CDR3 DNA: TGTGCCAGCAGCCCGGCGCCGGGGGGCTCCTACGAGCAGTACTTC; J gene: TRBJ2-7; V gene: TRBV28; clone size: .; D gene: TRBD2
CDR3 protein: CASSPPGRGNEKLFF; CDR3 DNA: TGTGCCAGCAGTCCTCCGGGACGGGGTAATGAAAAACTGTTTTTT; J gene: TRBJ1-4; V gene: TRBV28; clone size: .; D gene: .
CDR3 protein: CASSLGVTPLGETQYF; CDR3 DNA: TGTGCCAGCAGCTTGGGCGTGACCCCGCTCGGGGAGACCCAGTACTTC; J gene: TRBJ2-5; V gene: TRBV5-4; clone size: .; D gene: .
CDR3 protein: CASSTPGGANYGYTF; CDR3 DNA: TGTGCCAGCAGTACCCCAGGGGGCGCTAACTATGGCTACACCTTC; J gene: TRBJ1-2; V gene: TRBV28; clone size: .; D gene: TRBD1
CDR3 protein: CASRKGVTGELFF; CDR3 DNA: TGTGCCAGCAGGAAAGGGGTCACCGGGGAGCTGTTTTTT; J gene: TRBJ2-2; V gene: TRBV6-4; clone size: .; D gene: .
CDR3 protein: CASSVPGTSVTDTQYF; CDR3 DNA: TGTGCCAGCAGTGTCCCCGGGACTAGCGTAACAGATACGCAGTATTTT; J gene: TRBJ2-3; V gene: TRBV27; clone size: .; D gene: TRBD2
CDR3 protein: CASSLRTEAGGGETQYF; CDR3 DNA: TGTGCCAGCAGCTTGAGGACGGAAGCGGGGGGAGGAGAGACCCAGTACTTC; J gene: TRBJ2-5; V gene: TRBV5-4; clone size: .; D gene: TRBD2
CDR3 protein: CASSLAGGNTEAFF; CDR3 DNA: TGTGCCAGCAGCTTAGCGGGTGGGAACACTGAAGCTTTCTTT; J gene: TRBJ1-1; V gene: TRBV7-8; clone size: .; D gene: .
CDR3 protein: CASSFSGAGPWNTEAFF; CDR3 DNA: TGTGCCAGCAGCTTTTCGGGGGCTGGTCCGTGGAACACTGAAGCTTTCTTT; J gene: TRBJ1-1; V gene: TRBV5-6; clone size: .; D gene: .
CDR3 protein: CASKEARRAYEQYF; CDR3 DNA: TGTGCCAGCAAGGAGGCCCGTAGGGCCTACGAGCAGTACTTC; J gene: TRBJ2-7; V gene: TRBV28; clone size: .; D gene: .
CDR3 protein: CASSATALNTEAFF; CDR3 DNA: TGTGCCAGCAGTGCAACCGCACTGAACACTGAAGCTTTCTTT; J gene: TRBJ1-1; V gene: TRBV6-1; clone size: .; D gene: .
CDR3 protein: CASSETGASSYEQYF; CDR3 DNA: TGTGCCAGCAGCGAGACAGGGGCCTCATCCTACGAGCAGTACTTC; J gene: TRBJ2-7; V gene: TRBV6-1; clone size: .; D gene: TRBD1
CDR3 protein: CASRPTGGGETQYF; CDR3 DNA: TGTGCCAGTAGACCGACAGGGGGAGGGGAGACCCAGTACTTC; J gene: TRBJ2-5; V gene: TRBV19; clone size: .; D gene: TRBD1
CDR3 protein: CASSLFTDNSPLHF; CDR3 DNA: TGTGCCAGCAGTTTATTTACGGATAATTCACCCCTCCACTTT; J gene: TRBJ1-6; V gene: TRBV28; clone size: .; D gene: .
CDR3 protein: CASSLVPQYEQYF; CDR3 DNA: TGTGCCAGCAGCTTAGTTCCGCAGTACGAGCAGTACTTC; J gene: TRBJ2-7; V gene: TRBV7-2; clone size: .; D gene: .
CDR3 protein: CASSQECWREINEQYF; CDR3 DNA: TGCGCCAGCAGCCAAGAATGTTGGCGGGAGATCAACGAGCAGTACTTC; J gene: TRBJ2-7; V gene: TRBV4-3; clone size: .; D gene: TRBD2
CDR3 protein: CASRDRVRNQPQHF; CDR3 DNA: TGTGCCAGTAGGGACAGGGTAAGGAATCAGCCCCAGCATTTT; J gene: TRBJ1-5; V gene: TRBV19; clone size: .; D gene: TRBD1
CDR3 protein: CASSLGPQGANTGELFF; CDR3 DNA: TGCGCCAGCAGCTTGGGGCCGCAGGGGGCTAACACCGGGGAGCTGTTTTTT; J gene: TRBJ2-2; V gene: TRBV5-1; clone size: .; D gene: TRBD1
CDR3 protein: CASSIGTLNTEAFF; CDR3 DNA: TGTGCCAGTAGTATAGGCACACTGAACACTGAAGCTTTCTTT; J gene: TRBJ1-1; V gene: TRBV19; clone size: .; D gene: .
CDR3 protein: CASSLVAGSNQPQHF; CDR3 DNA: TGCGCCAGCAGCTTGGTGGCTGGGTCCAATCAGCCCCAGCATTTT; J gene: TRBJ1-5; V gene: TRBV5-1; clone size: .; D gene: .
CDR3 protein: CASSVATGVTDTQYF; CDR3 DNA: TGTGCCAGCAGCGTGGCGACAGGGGTCACAGATACGCAGTATTTT; J gene: TRBJ2-3; V gene: TRBV9; clone size: .; D gene: TRBD1
CDR3 protein: CASSPGLAGGPSTGELFF; CDR3 DNA: TGTGCCAGCTCACCCGGACTAGCGGGAGGGCCCAGCACCGGGGAGCTGTTTTTT; J gene: TRBJ2-2; V gene: TRBV18; clone size: .; D gene: TRBD2
CDR3 protein: CASSLWTVSYEQYF; CDR3 DNA: TGTGCCAGCAGCTTGTGGACGGTCTCCTACGAGCAGTACTTC; J gene: TRBJ2-7; V gene: TRBV5-6; clone size: .; D gene: .
CDR3 protein: CASSSEVAQYF; CDR3 DNA: TGTGCCAGCAGTTCGGAAGTTGCGCAGTATTTT; J gene: TRBJ2-3; V gene: TRBV28; clone size: .; D gene: .
CDR3 protein: CASSPTRGNQPQHF; CDR3 DNA: TGTGCCAGCTCACCCACGAGGGGGAATCAGCCCCAGCATTTT; J gene: TRBJ1-5; V gene: TRBV18; clone size: .; D gene: .
CDR3 protein: CATWDRSVQETQYF; CDR3 DNA: TGCGCCACTTGGGACAGATCAGTCCAAGAGACCCAGTACTTC; J gene: TRBJ2-5; V gene: TRBV10-2; clone size: .; D gene: TRBD1
CDR3 protein: CASSYSSAGPGQPQHF; CDR3 DNA: TGTGCCAGCAGTTACTCGAGTGCAGGGCCCGGACAGCCCCAGCATTTT; J gene: TRBJ1-5; V gene: TRBV6-5; clone size: .; D gene: .
CDR3 protein: CAISLSNSGPSGPQHF; CDR3 DNA: TGTGCCATCAGCCTTAGCAATTCCGGACCCTCGGGGCCCCAGCATTTT; J gene: TRBJ1-5; V gene: TRBV10-3; clone size: .; D gene: .
CDR3 protein: CASIIQGHGELFF; CDR3 DNA: TGTGCCAGCATTATACAGGGCCACGGGGAGCTGTTTTTT; J gene: TRBJ2-2; V gene: TRBV2; clone size: once; D gene: .
CDR3 protein: CASSLNADTQYF; CDR3 DNA: TGCGCCAGCTCCCTAAACGCAGATACGCAGTATTTT; J gene: TRBJ2-3; V gene: TRBV4-3; clone size: .; D gene: .
CDR3 protein: CASSPPANTGELFF; CDR3 DNA: TGTGCCAGCAGTCCCCCCGCGAACACCGGGGAGCTGTTTTTT; J gene: TRBJ2-2; V gene: TRBV2; clone size: .; D gene: .
CDR3 protein: CASSLALGAGLQPQHF; CDR3 DNA: TGTGCCAGCAGCTTAGCGTTGGGGGCAGGTCTTCAGCCCCAGCATTTT; J gene: TRBJ1-5; V gene: TRBV7-9; clone size: .; D gene: .
CDR3 protein: CASSLFREKLFF; CDR3 DNA: TGTGCCAGCAGTTTATTTCGTGAAAAACTGTTTTTT; J gene: TRBJ1-4; V gene: TRBV28; clone size: once; D gene: .
CDR3 protein: CASSLRALGHEQYF; CDR3 DNA: TGTGCCAGCAGCTTACGCGCTTTGGGCCACGAGCAGTACTTC; J gene: TRBJ2-7; V gene: TRBV11-3; clone size: .; D gene: .
CDR3 protein: CSVWTGATEKLFF; CDR3 DNA: TGCAGCGTGTGGACAGGGGCGACGGAAAAACTGTTTTTT; J gene: TRBJ1-4; V gene: TRBV29-1; clone size: .; D gene: TRBD1
CDR3 protein: CASSSQTGTTHNEQFF; CDR3 DNA: TGTGCCAGCAGCTCGCAGACCGGGACTACTCACAATGAGCAGTTCTTC; J gene: TRBJ2-1; V gene: TRBV7-2; clone size: .; D gene: TRBD2
CDR3 protein: CASSLAGTGNEKLFF; CDR3 DNA: TGCGCCAGCAGCTTGGCAGGGACAGGGAATGAAAAACTGTTTTTT; J gene: TRBJ1-4; V gene: TRBV5-1; clone size: .; D gene: TRBD1
CDR3 protein: CASSPTSDTQYF; CDR3 DNA: TGTGCCAGCTCACCTACGTCAGATACGCAGTATTTT; J gene: TRBJ2-3; V gene: TRBV18; clone size: .; D gene: .
CDR3 protein: CASSPISAQLYEQYF; CDR3 DNA: TGTGCCAGCTCACCGATTTCCGCACAGCTTTACGAGCAGTACTTC; J gene: TRBJ2-7; V gene: TRBV18; clone size: .; D gene: .
CDR3 protein: CASIRDSTEAFF; CDR3 DNA: TGTGCCAGCATCAGAGACTCCACTGAAGCTTTCTTT; J gene: TRBJ1-1; V gene: TRBV7-9; clone size: .; D gene: .
CDR3 protein: CASSLAPSGSETQYF; CDR3 DNA: TGTGCTAGCAGCTTAGCGCCTAGCGGGTCAGAGACCCAGTACTTC; J gene: TRBJ2-5; V gene: TRBV7-7; clone size: .; D gene: TRBD2
CDR3 protein: CASSPISGRIYEQYF; CDR3 DNA: TGTGCCAGCTCACCCATTAGCGGGAGGATCTACGAGCAGTACTTC; J gene: TRBJ2-7; V gene: TRBV18; clone size: .; D gene: TRBD2
CDR3 protein: CASSYGSGWSTDTQYF; CDR3 DNA: TGCGCCAGCAGCTATGGGTCAGGGTGGAGCACAGATACGCAGTATTTT; J gene: TRBJ2-3; V gene: TRBV5-1; clone size: .; D gene: .
CDR3 protein: CASSATGNSNQPQHF; CDR3 DNA: TGTGCCAGCAGTGCAACAGGGAATAGCAATCAGCCCCAGCATTTT; J gene: TRBJ1-5; V gene: TRBV2; clone size: few; D gene: .
CDR3 protein: CAISPGQTNTGELFF; CDR3 DNA: TGTGCCATCAGTCCCGGACAGACGAACACCGGGGAGCTGTTTTTT; J gene: TRBJ2-2; V gene: TRBV10-3; clone size: .; D gene: .
CDR3 protein: CATQGRGLNTEAFF; CDR3 DNA: TGTGCCACCCAGGGGAGGGGGTTGAACACTGAAGCTTTCTTT; J gene: TRBJ1-1; V gene: TRBV6-6; clone size: once; D gene: .
CDR3 protein: CASSSAGTGLWEKLFF; CDR3 DNA: TGTGCCAGCAGCTCCGCGGGGACAGGCCTCTGGGAAAAACTGTTTTTT; J gene: TRBJ1-4; V gene: TRBV7-2; clone size: once; D gene: TRBD1
CDR3 protein: CASSSAFHNEQFF; CDR3 DNA: TGTGCCAGCAGCTCTGCCTTCCACAATGAGCAGTTCTTC; J gene: TRBJ2-1; V gene: TRBV7-2; clone size: .; D gene: .
CDR3 protein: CASSRRGGRGSTDTQYF; CDR3 DNA: TGTGCCAGCAGCCGGCGGGGTGGCAGGGGAAGTACAGATACGCAGTATTTT; J gene: TRBJ2-3; V gene: TRBV5-8; clone size: .; D gene: .
CDR3 protein: CASSLDRVETQYF; CDR3 DNA: TGTGCCAGCAGTCTAGACAGGGTAGAGACCCAGTACTTC; J gene: TRBJ2-5; V gene: TRBV27; clone size: .; D gene: TRBD1